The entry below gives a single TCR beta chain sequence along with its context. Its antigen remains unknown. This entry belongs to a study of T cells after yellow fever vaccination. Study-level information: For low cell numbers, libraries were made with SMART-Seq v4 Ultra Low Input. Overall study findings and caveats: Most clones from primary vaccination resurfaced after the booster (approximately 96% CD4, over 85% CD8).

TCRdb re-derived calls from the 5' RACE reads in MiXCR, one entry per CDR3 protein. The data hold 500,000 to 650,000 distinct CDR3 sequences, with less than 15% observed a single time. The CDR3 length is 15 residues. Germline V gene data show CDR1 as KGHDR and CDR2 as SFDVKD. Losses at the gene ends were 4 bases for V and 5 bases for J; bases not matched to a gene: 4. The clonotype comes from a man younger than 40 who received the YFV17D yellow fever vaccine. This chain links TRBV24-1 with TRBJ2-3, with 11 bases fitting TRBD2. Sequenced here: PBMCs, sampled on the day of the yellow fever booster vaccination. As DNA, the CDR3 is TGTGCCACCAGTGACCCAGGGACTAGCGGAGATACGCAGTATTTT. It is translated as CATSDPGTSGDTQYF.